The clone carrying this T cell receptor beta chain was seen many times. As yet, its antigen is unknown. The data belong to a study of identical twins. TCRdb redid the calling of the 5' RACE reads with MiXCR, one entry per CDR3 protein. The sample lists hundreds of thousands of distinct CDR3 sequences; 15% to 20% were seen once. Study findings and constraints: Sequences that were out-of-frame, alpha and twin-shared displayed an excess of low generation probability.

These records were also assigned to another study, of T cells expressing NK-cell markers.

The receptor's source is a woman between 18 and 30 years old in good health. Input material: PBMCs.

The CDR3 nucleotides read TGTGCCAGCAGCCGCCAAGGGGTCCCCTCTGGAAACACCATATATTTT. Translated: CASSRQGVPSGNTIYF. The V call is TRBV3-1, the J call TRBJ1-3; possible D gene TRBD1, 5 bases. CDR3 length equals 16 residues. Deletions cut 4 bases from V and 0 bases from J, with 13 bases between. Per the germline V gene, CDR1 is LGHDT and CDR2 is YNNKEL (reference sequence).